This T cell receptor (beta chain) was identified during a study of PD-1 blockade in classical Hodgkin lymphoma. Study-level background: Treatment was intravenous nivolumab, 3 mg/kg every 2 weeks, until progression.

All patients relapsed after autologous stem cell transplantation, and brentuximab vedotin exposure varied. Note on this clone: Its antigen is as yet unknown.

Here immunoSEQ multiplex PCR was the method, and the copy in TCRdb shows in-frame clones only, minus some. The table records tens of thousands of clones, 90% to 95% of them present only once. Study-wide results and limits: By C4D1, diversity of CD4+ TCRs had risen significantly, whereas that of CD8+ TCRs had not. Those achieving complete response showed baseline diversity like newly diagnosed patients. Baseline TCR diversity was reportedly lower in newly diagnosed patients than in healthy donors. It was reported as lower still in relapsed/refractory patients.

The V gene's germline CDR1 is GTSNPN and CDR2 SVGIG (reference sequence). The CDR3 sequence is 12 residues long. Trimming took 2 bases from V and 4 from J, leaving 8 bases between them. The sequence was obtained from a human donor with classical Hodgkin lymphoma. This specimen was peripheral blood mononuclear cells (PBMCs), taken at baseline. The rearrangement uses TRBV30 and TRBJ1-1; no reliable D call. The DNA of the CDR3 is TGTGCCTGGAGTCGACTGGGCACTGAAGCTTTCTTT. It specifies CAWSRLGTEAFF.